Detailed here is one T cell receptor (beta chain). As yet, its antigen is unknown. Template-switch reactions added UMIs with a 6-nucleotide sample barcode. After re-calling the 5' RACE reads, TCRdb lists one entry per CDR3 protein, DNA absent. This sample's table has approximately 120,000 distinct CDR3 sequences. This entry belongs to a study of monozygotic twins with inflammatory bowel disease. Notes on the study in general: The sharing of clonotypes with others was lower in IBD patients than in healthy twins, especially with disease activity. Researchers were unable to tell different T cell subtypes apart. By inverse Simpson index, TCRbeta diversity was lower in IBD patients than in healthy co-twins.

The CDR3 contains 14 residues. In germline, CDR1 is SQVTM, CDR2 ANQGSEA. The TCR was taken from a human donor with ulcerative colitis or Crohn's disease, or a healthy co-twin of an affected twin (not recorded which). This rearrangement joins TRBV29-1 to TRBJ1-4; TCRdb's assignment of TRBD1 cannot be checked, as there is no DNA. The sequenced material came from blood. CDR3 protein: CSVEVTGANEKLFF.